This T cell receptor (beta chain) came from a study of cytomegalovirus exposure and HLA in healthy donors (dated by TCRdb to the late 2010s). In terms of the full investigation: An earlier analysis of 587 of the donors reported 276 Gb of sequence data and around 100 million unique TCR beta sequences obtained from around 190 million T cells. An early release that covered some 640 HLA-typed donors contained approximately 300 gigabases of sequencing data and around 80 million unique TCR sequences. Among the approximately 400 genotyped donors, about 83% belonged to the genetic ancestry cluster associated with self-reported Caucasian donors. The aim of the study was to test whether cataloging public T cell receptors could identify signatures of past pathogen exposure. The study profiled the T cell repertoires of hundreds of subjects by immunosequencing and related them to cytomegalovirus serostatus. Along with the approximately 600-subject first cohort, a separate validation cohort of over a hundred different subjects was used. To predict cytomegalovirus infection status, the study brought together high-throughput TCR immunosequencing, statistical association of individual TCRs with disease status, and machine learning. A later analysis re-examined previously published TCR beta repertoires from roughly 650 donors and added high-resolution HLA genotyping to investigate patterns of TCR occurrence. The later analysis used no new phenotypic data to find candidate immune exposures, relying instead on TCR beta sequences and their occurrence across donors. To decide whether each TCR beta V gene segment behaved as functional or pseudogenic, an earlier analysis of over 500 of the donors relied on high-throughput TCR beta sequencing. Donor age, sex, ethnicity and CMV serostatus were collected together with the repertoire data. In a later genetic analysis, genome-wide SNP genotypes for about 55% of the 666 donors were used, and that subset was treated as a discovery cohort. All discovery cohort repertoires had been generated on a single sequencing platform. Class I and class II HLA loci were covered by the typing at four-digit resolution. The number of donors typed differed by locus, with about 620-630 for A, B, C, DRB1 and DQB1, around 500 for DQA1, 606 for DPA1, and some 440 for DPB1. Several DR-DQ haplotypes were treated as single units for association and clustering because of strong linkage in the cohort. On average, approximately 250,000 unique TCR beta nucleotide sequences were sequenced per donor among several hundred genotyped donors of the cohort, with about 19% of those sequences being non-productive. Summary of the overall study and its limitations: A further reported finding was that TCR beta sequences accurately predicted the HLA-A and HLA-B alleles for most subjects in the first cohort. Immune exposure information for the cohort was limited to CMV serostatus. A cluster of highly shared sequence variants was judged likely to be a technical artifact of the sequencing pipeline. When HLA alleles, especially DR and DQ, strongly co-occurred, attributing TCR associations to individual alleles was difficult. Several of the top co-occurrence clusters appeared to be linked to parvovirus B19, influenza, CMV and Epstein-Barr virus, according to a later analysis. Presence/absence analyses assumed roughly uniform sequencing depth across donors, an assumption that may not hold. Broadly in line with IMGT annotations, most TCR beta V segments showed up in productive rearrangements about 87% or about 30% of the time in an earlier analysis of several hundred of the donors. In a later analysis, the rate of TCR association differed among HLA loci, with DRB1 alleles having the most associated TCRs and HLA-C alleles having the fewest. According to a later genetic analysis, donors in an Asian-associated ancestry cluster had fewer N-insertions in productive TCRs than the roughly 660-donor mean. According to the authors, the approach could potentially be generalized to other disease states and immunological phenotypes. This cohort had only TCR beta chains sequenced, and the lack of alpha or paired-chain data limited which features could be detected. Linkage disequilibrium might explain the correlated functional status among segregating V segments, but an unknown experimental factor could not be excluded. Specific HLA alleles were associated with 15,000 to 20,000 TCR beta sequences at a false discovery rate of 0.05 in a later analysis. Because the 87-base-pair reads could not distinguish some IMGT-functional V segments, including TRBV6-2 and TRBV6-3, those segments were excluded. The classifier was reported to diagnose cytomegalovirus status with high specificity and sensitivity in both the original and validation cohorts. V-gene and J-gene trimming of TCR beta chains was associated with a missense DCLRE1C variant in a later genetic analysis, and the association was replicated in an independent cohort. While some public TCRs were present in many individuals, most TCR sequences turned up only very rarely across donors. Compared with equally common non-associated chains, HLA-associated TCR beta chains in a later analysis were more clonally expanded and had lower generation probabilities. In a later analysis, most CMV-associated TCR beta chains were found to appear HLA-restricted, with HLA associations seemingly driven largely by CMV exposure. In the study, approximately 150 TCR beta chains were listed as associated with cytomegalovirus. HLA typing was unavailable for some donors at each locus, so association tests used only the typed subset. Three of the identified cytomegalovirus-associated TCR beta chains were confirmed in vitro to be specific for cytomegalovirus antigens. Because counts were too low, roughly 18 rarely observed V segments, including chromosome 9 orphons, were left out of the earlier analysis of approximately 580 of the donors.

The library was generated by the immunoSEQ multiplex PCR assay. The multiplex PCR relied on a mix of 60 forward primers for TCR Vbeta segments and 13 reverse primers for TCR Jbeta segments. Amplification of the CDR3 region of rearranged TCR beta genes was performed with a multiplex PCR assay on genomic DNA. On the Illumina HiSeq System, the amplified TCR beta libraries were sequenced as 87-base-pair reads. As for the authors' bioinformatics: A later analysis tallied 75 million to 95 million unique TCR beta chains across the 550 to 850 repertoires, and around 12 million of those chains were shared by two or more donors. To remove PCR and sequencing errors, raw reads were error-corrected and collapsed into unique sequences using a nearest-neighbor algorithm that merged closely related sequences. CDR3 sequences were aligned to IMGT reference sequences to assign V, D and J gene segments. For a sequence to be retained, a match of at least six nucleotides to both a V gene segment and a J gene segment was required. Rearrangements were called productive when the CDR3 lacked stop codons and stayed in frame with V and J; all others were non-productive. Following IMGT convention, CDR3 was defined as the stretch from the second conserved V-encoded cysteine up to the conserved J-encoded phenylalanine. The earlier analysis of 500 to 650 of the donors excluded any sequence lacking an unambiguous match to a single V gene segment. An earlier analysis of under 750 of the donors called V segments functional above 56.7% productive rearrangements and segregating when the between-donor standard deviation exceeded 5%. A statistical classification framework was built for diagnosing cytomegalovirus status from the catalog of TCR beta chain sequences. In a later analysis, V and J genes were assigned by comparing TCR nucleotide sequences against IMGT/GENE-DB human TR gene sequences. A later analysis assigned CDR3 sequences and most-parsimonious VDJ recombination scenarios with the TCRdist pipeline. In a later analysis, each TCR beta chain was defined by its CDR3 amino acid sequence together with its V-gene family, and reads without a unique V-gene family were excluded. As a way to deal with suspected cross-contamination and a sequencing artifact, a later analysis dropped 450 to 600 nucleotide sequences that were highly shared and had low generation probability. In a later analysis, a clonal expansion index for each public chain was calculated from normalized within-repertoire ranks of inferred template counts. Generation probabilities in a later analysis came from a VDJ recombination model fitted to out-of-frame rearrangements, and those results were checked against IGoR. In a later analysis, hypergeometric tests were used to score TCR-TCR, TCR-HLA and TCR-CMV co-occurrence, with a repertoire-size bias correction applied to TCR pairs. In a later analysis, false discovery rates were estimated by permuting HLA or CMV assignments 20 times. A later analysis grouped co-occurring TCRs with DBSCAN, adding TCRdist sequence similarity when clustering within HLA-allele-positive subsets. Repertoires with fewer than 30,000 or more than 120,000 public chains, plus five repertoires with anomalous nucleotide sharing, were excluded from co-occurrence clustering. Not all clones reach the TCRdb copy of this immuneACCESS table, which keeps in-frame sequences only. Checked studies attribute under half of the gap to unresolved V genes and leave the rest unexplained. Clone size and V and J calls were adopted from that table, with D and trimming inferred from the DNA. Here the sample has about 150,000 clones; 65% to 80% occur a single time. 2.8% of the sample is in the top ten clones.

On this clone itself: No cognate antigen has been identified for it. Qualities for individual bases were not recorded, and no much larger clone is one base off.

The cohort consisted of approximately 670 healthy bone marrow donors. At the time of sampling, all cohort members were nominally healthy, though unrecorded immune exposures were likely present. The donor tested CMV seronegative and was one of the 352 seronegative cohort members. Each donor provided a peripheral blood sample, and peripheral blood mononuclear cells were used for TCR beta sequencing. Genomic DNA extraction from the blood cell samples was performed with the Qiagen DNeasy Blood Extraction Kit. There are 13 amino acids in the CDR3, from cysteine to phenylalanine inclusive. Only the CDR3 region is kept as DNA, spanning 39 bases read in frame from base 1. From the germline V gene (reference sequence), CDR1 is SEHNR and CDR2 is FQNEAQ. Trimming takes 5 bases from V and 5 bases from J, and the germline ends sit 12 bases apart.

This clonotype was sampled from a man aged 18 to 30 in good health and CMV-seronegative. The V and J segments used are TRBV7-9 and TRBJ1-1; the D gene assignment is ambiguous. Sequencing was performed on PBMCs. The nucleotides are TGTGCCAGCAGCCCCCCGATCCGGACTGAAGCTTTCTTT. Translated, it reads CASSPPIRTEAFF.